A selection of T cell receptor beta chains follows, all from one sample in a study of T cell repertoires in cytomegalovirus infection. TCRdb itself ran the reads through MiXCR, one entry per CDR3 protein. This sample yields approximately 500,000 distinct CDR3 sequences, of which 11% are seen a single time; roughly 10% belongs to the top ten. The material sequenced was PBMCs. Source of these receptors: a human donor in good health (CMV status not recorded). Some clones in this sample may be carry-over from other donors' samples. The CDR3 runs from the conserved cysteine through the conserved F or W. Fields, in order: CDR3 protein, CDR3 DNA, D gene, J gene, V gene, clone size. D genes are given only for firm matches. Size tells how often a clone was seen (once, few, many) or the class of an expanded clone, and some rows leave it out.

CASSLGGTGGTEAFF TGCGCCAGCAGCTTGGGGGGGACAGGAGGCACTGAAGCTTTCTTT TRBD1 TRBJ1-1 TRBV5-1 few
CASRTDRGTPGYTF TGTGCCAGCAGGACGGACCGGGGGACGCCTGGCTACACCTTC - TRBJ1-2 TRBV2 few
CASSVGGAEAFF TGTGCCAGCAGCGTGGGGGGCGCGGAAGCTTTCTTT - TRBJ1-1 TRBV9 many
CASHEQGVNTEAFF TGTGCCAGTCATGAACAGGGGGTGAACACTGAAGCTTTCTTT TRBD1 TRBJ1-1 TRBV5-6 many
CASSSRAGQTPLIETQYF TGTGCCAGCAGCTCCCGGGCCGGACAGACCCCCTTAATAGAGACCCAGTACTTC - TRBJ2-5 TRBV6-1 many
CASTLRSQAPEAFF TGTGCCAGCACCCTCCGCTCGCAGGCCCCTGAAGCTTTCTTT - TRBJ1-1 TRBV12-3/TRBV12-4 many
CATGRPYEQYF TGTGCCACCGGCCGGCCCTACGAGCAGTACTTC - TRBJ2-7 TRBV28 -
CASSTLRGAPEAFF TGCGCCAGCAGCACCCTCCGGGGGGCCCCTGAAGCTTTCTTT - TRBJ1-1 TRBV5-1 many
CASSSRGGGNTEAFF TGTGCCAGCAGCTCTCGGGGGGGAGGGAACACTGAAGCTTTCTTT - TRBJ1-1 TRBV7-2 many
CASSLAGDLGYTF TGTGCCAGCAGCTTAGCAGGGGATTTGGGCTACACCTTC - TRBJ1-2 TRBV7-2 few
CASRAQGAVNTEAFF TGTGCCAGCAGGGCACAGGGGGCAGTGAACACTGAAGCTTTCTTT TRBD1 TRBJ1-1 TRBV2 many
CASSQPRQGRHGYTF TGCGCCAGCAGCCAACCACGACAGGGGCGGCATGGCTACACTTTC TRBD1 TRBJ1-2 TRBV4-1 many
CASSSPPNTEAFF TGTGCCAGCAGCTCCCCACCTAACACTGAAGCTTTCTTT - TRBJ1-1 TRBV7-3 many
CASTSLGGNTIYF TGTGCCAGCACCAGCCTAGGCGGAAACACCATATATTTT - TRBJ1-3 TRBV12-3/TRBV12-4 many
CATSSGRLLYNEQFF TGTGCCACCAGTAGCGGGAGGCTCCTCTACAATGAGCAGTTCTTC TRBD2 TRBJ2-1 TRBV24-1 few
CASSDGAGPDTQYF TGTGCCAGCAGTGATGGGGCAGGCCCAGATACGCAGTATTTT - TRBJ2-3 TRBV6-1 many
CASSFRGLDTDTQYF TGTGCCAGCAGCTTTAGAGGGCTGGACACAGATACGCAGTATTTT - TRBJ2-3 TRBV11-2 many
CASSLDRLVETQYF TGTGCCAGCAGCTTAGATCGCCTGGTGGAGACCCAGTACTTC - TRBJ2-5 TRBV11-2 many
CAIKPGLASDNEQFF TGTGCCATCAAACCGGGACTAGCGTCGGACAATGAGCAGTTCTTC TRBD2 TRBJ2-1 TRBV10-3 many
CATTGGPYEQYF TGCGCCACCACGGGGGGGCCTTACGAGCAGTACTTC TRBD2 TRBJ2-7 TRBV10-2 many
CASVQTGGTGELFF TGTGCCAGTGTACAGACGGGTGGCACCGGGGAGCTGTTTTTT - TRBJ2-2 TRBV12-3/TRBV12-4 many
CSVVVPSYEQYF TGCAGCGTTGTCGTGCCCTCCTACGAGCAGTACTTC - TRBJ2-7 TRBV29-1 -
CATRDTSSPLHF TGTGCCACCCGGGACACCTCTTCACCCCTCCACTTT - TRBJ1-6 TRBV19 many